This is a list of T cell receptor beta chains from one sample in a study of T cell responses to AZD1222 COVID-19 vaccine. The method was immunoSEQ multiplex PCR; TCRdb's version includes in-frame clones alone and lacks a portion of them. This sample yields around 140,000 clones, of which 80% to 95% are seen a single time; around 1.7% belongs to the top ten. The material was peripheral blood, obtained on day 0 of AZD1222 vaccination. These receptors were obtained from an adult in good health. Each CDR3 is given with its conserved first and last residue. Fields, in order: V gene, D gene, clone size, J gene, CDR3 DNA, CDR3 protein. D genes are given only for firm matches. The size field is filled for only some rows; it gives once, few, many or a size class.

V: TRBV5-1; D: TRBD2; size: NA; J: TRBJ2-1; DNA: TGCGCCAGCAGCTTCCTAGCGGGAGGGAATGAGCAGTTCTTC; CDR3: CASSFLAGGNEQFF
V: TRBV11-2; D: NA; size: NA; J: TRBJ2-1; DNA: TGTGCCAGCAGCTTAGATTGGGCAGGGACTTACAATGAGCAGTTCTTC; CDR3: CASSLDWAGTYNEQFF
V: TRBV6-1; D: NA; size: NA; J: TRBJ2-7; DNA: TGTGCCAGCAGTGAAGGGGGCAGTCTCGACGAGCAGTACTTC; CDR3: CASSEGGSLDEQYF
V: TRBV6-1; D: TRBD1; size: NA; J: TRBJ1-3; DNA: TGTGCCAGCAGTACCGGACAGGGTAACGGAAACACCATATATTTT; CDR3: CASSTGQGNGNTIYF
V: TRBV5-1; D: NA; size: NA; J: TRBJ1-4; DNA: TGCGCCAGCAGCTTGAATGGGGGTAATGAAAAACTGTTTTTT; CDR3: CASSLNGGNEKLFF
V: TRBV28; D: TRBD1; size: once; J: TRBJ1-6; DNA: TGTGCCAGCACGGGGCCGAAGACAGGGAACCCCCTCCACTTT; CDR3: CASTGPKTGNPLHF
V: TRBV9; D: TRBD2; size: NA; J: TRBJ2-5; DNA: TGTGCCAGCAGCCTTGATAGCGGGAGGGGAGAGACCCAGTACTTC; CDR3: CASSLDSGRGETQYF
V: TRBV19; D: TRBD2; size: NA; J: TRBJ2-1; DNA: TGTGCCAGTAGTTTCCTCCGTGAAGGGGGCCTAGCGGGAGTTTCGAGTAATGAGCAGTTCTTC; CDR3: CASSFLREGGLAGVSSNEQFF
V: TRBV4-2; D: TRBD2; size: NA; J: TRBJ2-5; DNA: TGTGCCAGCAGCCAAGGAGCGGGACCATACCAAGAGACCCAGTACTTC; CDR3: CASSQGAGPYQETQYF
V: TRBV5-4; D: TRBD2; size: NA; J: TRBJ2-7; DNA: TGTGCCAGCAGCTTGCGGGAGGGCCGTGACGAGCAGTACTTC; CDR3: CASSLREGRDEQYF
V: TRBV7-3; D: NA; size: once; J: TRBJ2-4; DNA: TGTGCCAGCAGCTTATCCCCGCGGGGCATTCAGTACTTC; CDR3: CASSLSPRGIQYF
V: TRBV4-1; D: TRBD2; size: NA; J: TRBJ2-3; DNA: TGCGCCAGCAGCCAGCGGACTAGCGGAGGCACAGATACGCAGTATTTT; CDR3: CASSQRTSGGTDTQYF
V: TRBV5-1; D: NA; size: NA; J: TRBJ1-2; DNA: TGCGCCAGCAGCTTGGCGGGGAGAGTTTATGGCTACACCTTC; CDR3: CASSLAGRVYGYTF
V: TRBV29-1; D: NA; size: NA; J: TRBJ2-7; DNA: TGCAGCGTTGTAGAAAGGGCAACCTACGAGCAGTACTTC; CDR3: CSVVERATYEQYF
V: TRBV6-5; D: TRBD1; size: NA; J: TRBJ2-3; DNA: TGTGCCGGCGGTACAGGGGGCGCGGAGACAGATACGCAGTATTTT; CDR3: CAGGTGGAETDTQYF
V: TRBV27; D: TRBD1; size: NA; J: TRBJ1-5; DNA: TGTGCCAGCAGTTTATCGTGGAGGGGGCAAGGTAATCAGCCCCAGCATTTT; CDR3: CASSLSWRGQGNQPQHF
V: TRBV28; D: NA; size: NA; J: TRBJ1-2; DNA: TGTGCCAGCACCACCCCTCCTTGGGGCTACACCTTC; CDR3: CASTTPPWGYTF
V: TRBV2; D: NA; size: once; J: TRBJ1-2; DNA: TGTGCCAGCAGTGATTCGGGGGGCCTGAGATATGGCTACACCTTC; CDR3: CASSDSGGLRYGYTF
V: TRBV7-2; D: NA; size: NA; J: TRBJ2-2; DNA: TGTGCCAGCAGTCCCACAGGCACCGGGGAGCTGTTTTTT; CDR3: CASSPTGTGELFF
V: TRBV5-4; D: TRBD1; size: NA; J: TRBJ2-2; DNA: TGTGCCAGCAGCGCCGGGACAGGGGACACCGGGGAGCTGTTTTTT; CDR3: CASSAGTGDTGELFF
V: TRBV28; D: TRBD1; size: NA; J: TRBJ1-1; DNA: TGTGCCAGCAGTTTATGGGCCATACACCGGGACAGCCTCATGAACACTGAAGCTTTCTTT; CDR3: CASSLWAIHRDSLMNTEAFF
V: TRBV29-1; D: NA; size: NA; J: TRBJ1-2; DNA: TGCAGCGTTGTTGAAAGCTATGGCTACACCTTC; CDR3: CSVVESYGYTF
V: TRBV2; D: NA; size: NA; J: TRBJ2-3; DNA: TGTGCCAGCAGCCTAGACCTGGGTGGCACAGATACGCAGTATTTT; CDR3: CASSLDLGGTDTQYF
V: TRBV10-3; D: TRBD1; size: once; J: TRBJ1-2; DNA: TGTGCCATCAGCCTCCCGGGACAGGGGGCCTATGGCTACACCTTC; CDR3: CAISLPGQGAYGYTF
V: TRBV2; D: NA; size: once; J: TRBJ1-1; DNA: TGTGCCAGCACCGAAAGGCAGGGATATACTGAAGCTTTCTTT; CDR3: CASTERQGYTEAFF
V: TRBV27; D: NA; size: NA; J: TRBJ2-2; DNA: TGTGCCAGCAGTTTGGTGAACACCGGGGAGCTGTTTTTT; CDR3: CASSLVNTGELFF
V: TRBV18; D: NA; size: few; J: TRBJ2-2; DNA: TGTGCCAGCCCCCCGGAGCGAACCGGGGAGCTGTTTTTT; CDR3: CASPPERTGELFF
V: TRBV5-1; D: TRBD1; size: many; J: TRBJ1-5; DNA: TGCGCCAGCAGCGCCTACAGGGGTCAGCCCCAGCATTTT; CDR3: CASSAYRGQPQHF
V: TRBV24-1; D: TRBD1; size: NA; J: TRBJ2-4; DNA: TGTGCCACCAGTGACCGGGACAGGCCCCTTGCCAAAAACATTCAGTACTTC; CDR3: CATSDRDRPLAKNIQYF
V: TRBV6-5; D: TRBD1; size: NA; J: TRBJ1-3; DNA: TGTGCCAGCTCTAGACAGGGTAACACCATATATTTT; CDR3: CASSRQGNTIYF
V: TRBV27; D: TRBD1; size: NA; J: TRBJ1-1; DNA: TGTGCCAGCAGTTGGGGACAGGGGAGAACTGAAGCTTTCTTT; CDR3: CASSWGQGRTEAFF
V: TRBV7-8; D: NA; size: once; J: TRBJ2-7; DNA: TGTGCCAGCAGCTTAGGCGCAGGGGAATTCTACGAGCAGTACTTC; CDR3: CASSLGAGEFYEQYF
V: TRBV28; D: NA; size: NA; J: TRBJ1-5; DNA: TGTGCCAGCAGTTTAAACGCAGGGAGCAATCAGCCCCAGCATTTT; CDR3: CASSLNAGSNQPQHF
V: TRBV7-2; D: TRBD2; size: NA; J: TRBJ2-1; DNA: TGTGCCAGCAGCTTAGGGGGGACTAGCTCCTACAATGAGCAGTTCTTC; CDR3: CASSLGGTSSYNEQFF
V: TRBV6-2/TRBV6-3; D: NA; size: NA; J: TRBJ1-1; DNA: TGTGCCAGCAGTTCCCCATTTAACACTGAAGCTTTCTTT; CDR3: CASSSPFNTEAFF
V: TRBV2; D: TRBD2; size: NA; J: TRBJ2-5; DNA: TGTGCCAGCACCCGACTAGCGGGACCGGAGACCCAGTACTTC; CDR3: CASTRLAGPETQYF
V: TRBV2; D: TRBD2; size: NA; J: TRBJ2-1; DNA: TGTGCCAGCATGCGAGGCGGGAGTGCAGATGAGCAGTTCTTC; CDR3: CASMRGGSADEQFF
V: TRBV5-6; D: NA; size: NA; J: TRBJ2-7; DNA: TGTGCCAGCAGTCCCCGTGTCGGTTACGAGCAGTACTTC; CDR3: CASSPRVGYEQYF
V: TRBV5-4; D: TRBD1; size: NA; J: TRBJ2-7; DNA: TGTGCCAGCAGGCTGGGACAGGGATCCTCCTACGAGCAGTACTTC; CDR3: CASRLGQGSSYEQYF
V: TRBV9; D: NA; size: NA; J: TRBJ1-1; DNA: TGTGCCAGCAGCGTAGTGGATAACACTGAAGCTTTCTTT; CDR3: CASSVVDNTEAFF
V: TRBV15; D: NA; size: NA; J: TRBJ1-2; DNA: TGTGCCACCAGCAGAGGGGCCTCGGGGGGCTACACCTTC; CDR3: CATSRGASGGYTF
V: TRBV12-5; D: TRBD1; size: NA; J: TRBJ2-1; DNA: TGTGCTAGTGGTTTGGTTCCCGGGACAGGGGGATACAATGAGCAGTTCTTC; CDR3: CASGLVPGTGGYNEQFF
V: TRBV19; D: NA; size: NA; J: TRBJ1-1; DNA: TGTGCCACCTCATTCGGAGTTTCTGAAGCTTTCTTT; CDR3: CATSFGVSEAFF
V: TRBV25-1; D: NA; size: NA; J: TRBJ2-7; DNA: TGTGCCAGCAGTGAATTGGGGGGGCCCGGCTACGAGCAGTACTTC; CDR3: CASSELGGPGYEQYF
V: TRBV12-1; D: NA; size: NA; J: TRBJ2-3; DNA: TGTGCCAGCAGCTCTTGCCTACGGGACTCCAGGGGCACAGATACGCAGTATTTT; CDR3: CASSSCLRDSRGTDTQYF
V: TRBV2; D: TRBD2; size: NA; J: TRBJ2-3; DNA: TGTGCCAGCAGTGAAGTTAGGACTAGCGGGATCACAGATACGCAGTATTTT; CDR3: CASSEVRTSGITDTQYF
V: TRBV5-1; D: NA; size: NA; J: TRBJ2-2; DNA: TGCGCCAGCAGCCAGCCCCAAGGAGGGGAGCTGTTTTTT; CDR3: CASSQPQGGELFF
V: TRBV9; D: TRBD1; size: NA; J: TRBJ1-1; DNA: TGTGCCAGCAGCGCCACCGGGACAGGGGGCACTGAAGCTTTCTTT; CDR3: CASSATGTGGTEAFF
V: TRBV30; D: NA; size: NA; J: TRBJ1-1; DNA: TGTGCCTGGAGCACAGGGAGGCACACTGAAGCTTTCTTT; CDR3: CAWSTGRHTEAFF
V: TRBV2; D: NA; size: NA; J: TRBJ2-4; DNA: TGTGCCAGCAGTGCCCAGGGGAACATTCAGTACTTC; CDR3: CASSAQGNIQYF
V: TRBV10-2; D: NA; size: NA; J: TRBJ1-5; DNA: TGCGCCAGCACCAGGGATCTTGGGAATCAGCCCCAGCATTTT; CDR3: CASTRDLGNQPQHF
V: TRBV5-5; D: NA; size: NA; J: TRBJ1-1; DNA: TGTGCCAGCAGCTTAATCACTCTCCGAGGAGGCACTGAAGCTTTCTTT; CDR3: CASSLITLRGGTEAFF
V: TRBV27; D: NA; size: once; J: TRBJ2-7; DNA: TGTGCCAGCAGTTTTTCAGGGATCCGAACCTACGAGCAGTACTTC; CDR3: CASSFSGIRTYEQYF
V: TRBV29-1; D: TRBD1; size: NA; J: TRBJ2-5; DNA: TGCAGCGGGAACAGGGGCCAAGAGACCCAGTACTTC; CDR3: CSGNRGQETQYF